The sample holds many counts of the clone carrying this TCR beta chain. These data are taken from a study of T cells after yellow fever vaccination. Points from the study as a whole: The secondary response was weaker, and its peak arrived faster, on day 5 versus 15.

TCRdb reprocessed the 5' RACE reads with MiXCR, giving one entry per CDR3 protein. Altogether more than 20,000 distinct CDR3 sequences are present, roughly 5.6% being singletons, with the ten largest covering around 20%. V shed 5 bases and J 3 bases; nucleotides not matched to a gene: 1. From germline, CDR1 is DFQATT and CDR2 SNEGSKA (reference sequence). The CDR3 is made up of 13 amino acids. This clonotype was obtained from a man aged 18 to 30 who received the YFV17D yellow fever vaccine. The sequencing used PBMCs, either bulk or a sorted T-cell subset (CD4+, CD8+, memory, or dextramer-sorted; not recorded which), collected 35 to 50 days after the first yellow fever vaccination. The chain links TRBV20-1 to TRBJ2-6; 7 bases are shared with TRBD2. As DNA, the CDR3 is TGCAGTGCTGGGGGGGGTGGGGCCAACGTCCTGACTTTC. This encodes CSAGGGGANVLTF.